This T cell receptor beta chain was sequenced for a study of cytomegalovirus exposure and HLA in healthy donors. Study-level results: Earlier analysis yielded a pattern in which most TCR beta V segments were productive about 90% or about 30% of the time. The authors confirmed in vitro that a few CMV-associated chains were specific for CMV antigens.

As for this clone: Its specificity is not known.

The PCR employed 60 Vbeta primers together with 13 Jbeta primers. Only in-frame clones appear in the TCRdb table, and some are missing; sequencing was by immunoSEQ multiplex PCR. The sample's table shows 60,000 to 75,000 clones. This CDR3 region has 14 residues. V shed 6 bases and J shed 2 bases, with 14 bases lying between them. Germline lookup yields CDR1 MNHEY and CDR2 SVGAGI. This chain links TRBV6-5 with TRBJ2-7, with a possible D match to TRBD1 (5 bases). This clonotype originated in a female donor in good health and CMV-seropositive. Sequencing used PBMCs. CDR3 coding DNA: TGTGCCAGCAGAACCGTGACAGTTCCCTACGAGCAGTACTTC. Its translation: CASRTVTVPYEQYF.